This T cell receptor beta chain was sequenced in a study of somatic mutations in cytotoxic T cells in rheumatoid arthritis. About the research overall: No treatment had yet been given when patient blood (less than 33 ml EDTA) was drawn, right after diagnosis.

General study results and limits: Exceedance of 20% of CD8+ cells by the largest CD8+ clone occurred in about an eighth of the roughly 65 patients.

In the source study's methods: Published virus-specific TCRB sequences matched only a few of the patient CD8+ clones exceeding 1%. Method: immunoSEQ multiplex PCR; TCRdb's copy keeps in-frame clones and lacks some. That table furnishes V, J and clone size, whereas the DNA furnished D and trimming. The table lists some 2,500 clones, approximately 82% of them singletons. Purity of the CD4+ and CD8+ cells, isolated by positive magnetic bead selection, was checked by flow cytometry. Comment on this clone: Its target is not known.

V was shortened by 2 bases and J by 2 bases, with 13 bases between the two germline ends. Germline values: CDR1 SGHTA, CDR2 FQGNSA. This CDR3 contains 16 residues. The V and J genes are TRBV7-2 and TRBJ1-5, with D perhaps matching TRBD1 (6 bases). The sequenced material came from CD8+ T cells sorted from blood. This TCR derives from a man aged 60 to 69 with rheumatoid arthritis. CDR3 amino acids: CASSLTGTGGNQPQHF. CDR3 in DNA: TGTGCCAGCAGCTTAACAGGGACCGGGGGCAATCAGCCCCAGCATTTT.